The 5 T cell receptor beta chains below all came from one sample that was sequenced in a study of control samples from healthy donors and cancer patients. The table came from immunoSEQ multiplex PCR; TCRdb's copy has only in-frame clones and leaves some out. The sample holds approximately 71,000 clones; roughly 91% are singletons and the top ten take under 20%. The material sequenced was PBMCs. The receptor set was obtained from a man aged 60 to 69 with lung cancer.

The chain carries TRBV7-2 and TRBJ1-3; TRBD1 matches at 10 bases. V was pared by 3 bases and J by 1 base, with 12 bases of the junction left unmatched. This CDR3 comprises 19 residues. Looked up from germline, CDR1 is SGHTA and CDR2 is FQGNSA. CDR3 protein: CASSFPKFGTGESGNTIYF. The CDR3 DNA follows: TGTGCCAGCAGCTTTCCAAAATTCGGGACAGGGGAATCTGGAAACACCATATATTTT.

The gene calls are TRBV7-3 and TRBJ2-3; D unclear. V was shortened by 1 base and J by 6 bases, with 11 bases between the two germline ends. This CDR3 spans 14 amino acids. CDR1 SGHTA and CDR2 FQGTGA come from the germline V gene. The CDR3 sequence: CASSLRPLVDTQYF. DNA for the CDR3: TGTGCCAGCAGCTTAAGGCCTTTAGTTGATACGCAGTATTTT.

The V and J genes are TRBV5-1 and TRBJ2-3, with D perhaps matching TRBD1 (5 bases). Germline-derived CDR1 and CDR2 are SGHRS and YFSETQ. The CDR3 sequence is 17 residues long. Trimming took 0 bases from V and 2 from J, leaving 16 bases between them. This CDR3 reads CASSLVSTVGYTDTQYF. For the CDR3, the DNA is TGCGCCAGCAGCTTGGTCTCGACAGTGGGATACACAGATACGCAGTATTTT.

The rearrangement links TRBV7-3 to TRBJ2-2, with D tentatively TRBD1 or TRBD2 (5 bases each). The V gene lost 2 bases and the J gene lost 4 bases, with 11 bases spanning the gap. CDR3 length: 15 residues. The germline V gene has CDR1 SGHTA and CDR2 FQGTGA. The CDR3, as DNA: TGTGCCAGCAGCTTATGGGGACCGGGCACCGGGGAGCTGTTTTTT. This gives the protein CASSLWGPGTGELFF.

The gene calls are TRBV19 and TRBJ2-1; no reliable D call. V was shortened by 2 bases and J by 3 bases, with 5 bases between the two germline ends. The V gene's germline CDR1 is LNHDA and CDR2 SQIVND (reference sequence). CDR3 length: 13 residues. This chain's CDR3 is CASSINGYNEQFF. Here the CDR3 DNA reads TGTGCCAGTAGTATAAACGGCTACAATGAGCAGTTCTTC.